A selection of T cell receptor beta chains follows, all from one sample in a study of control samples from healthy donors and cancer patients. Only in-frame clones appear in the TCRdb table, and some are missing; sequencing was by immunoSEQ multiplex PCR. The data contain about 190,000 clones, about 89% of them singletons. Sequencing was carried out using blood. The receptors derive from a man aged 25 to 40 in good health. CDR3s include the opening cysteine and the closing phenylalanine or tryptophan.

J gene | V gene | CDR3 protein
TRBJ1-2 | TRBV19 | CASTLARRDHGYTF
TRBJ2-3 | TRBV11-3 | CASSPENWDRTQYF
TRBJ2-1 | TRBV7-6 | CASSSGTLINNEQFF
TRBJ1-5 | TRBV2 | CASEGQSSNQPQHF
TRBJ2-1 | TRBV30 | CAFSITGNEQFF
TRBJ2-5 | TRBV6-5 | CASSSTSGGAKTQYF
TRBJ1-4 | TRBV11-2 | CASTRVYSGTGREKLFF
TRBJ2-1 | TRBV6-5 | CASRHSGEQFF
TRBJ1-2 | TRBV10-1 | CASSDGLDYGYTF
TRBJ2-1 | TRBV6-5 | CASSVAGRNNEQFF
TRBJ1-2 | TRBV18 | CASSLTGTGGDYGYTF
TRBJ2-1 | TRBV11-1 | CASSPQGKGSYNEQFF
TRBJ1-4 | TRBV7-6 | CASSLRGPGEKLFF
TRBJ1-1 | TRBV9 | CASSVEAHTEAFF
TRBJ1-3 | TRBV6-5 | CASEQGNTIYF
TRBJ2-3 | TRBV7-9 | CASSLDTDTQYF
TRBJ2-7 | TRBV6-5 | CASSYLGQGGPYEQYF
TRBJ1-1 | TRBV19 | CASSRGGMSTEAFF
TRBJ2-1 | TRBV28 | CASSSPGGGVNEQFF
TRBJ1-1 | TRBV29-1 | CSVEEGTGSTEAFF
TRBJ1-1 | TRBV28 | CASSPAGGARRTEAFF
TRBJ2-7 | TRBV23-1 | CATPPGPQYF
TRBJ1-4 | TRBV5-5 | CASSLRAATNEKLFF
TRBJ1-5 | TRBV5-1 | CASRPGTGGHQPQHF
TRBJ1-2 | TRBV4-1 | CASSQDQANLYGYTF
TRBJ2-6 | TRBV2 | CASREDAWKSSGANVLTF
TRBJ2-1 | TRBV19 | CASGGFAGGINNEQFF
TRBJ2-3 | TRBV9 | CASSVGVQRTDTQYF
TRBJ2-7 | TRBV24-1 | CATSDGARYEQYF
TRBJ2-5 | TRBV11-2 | CASSRGRLQETQYF
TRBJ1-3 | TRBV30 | CAWSVLSGYRRSGNTIYF
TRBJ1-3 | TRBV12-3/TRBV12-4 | CASSTLSHTIYF
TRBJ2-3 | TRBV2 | CASPRGQGKDTQYF
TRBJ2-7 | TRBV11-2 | CASSSRSRPSYEQYF
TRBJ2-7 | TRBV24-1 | CATTPTVSYEQYF
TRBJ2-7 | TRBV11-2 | CASSLHGGPYEQYF
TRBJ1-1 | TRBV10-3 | CAIATGGPTEAFF
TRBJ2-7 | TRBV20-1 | CSARGQGEQYF
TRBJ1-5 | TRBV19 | CASSMDRGRGNQPQHF
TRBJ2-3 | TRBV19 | CASSIGDTQYF
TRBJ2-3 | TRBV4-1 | CASSQDRRRTSGGDTDTQYF
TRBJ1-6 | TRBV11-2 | CASSSPTGARSPLHF
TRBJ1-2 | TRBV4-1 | CASSQAARSNYGYTF
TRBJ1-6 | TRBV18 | CASSRQARNSPLHF
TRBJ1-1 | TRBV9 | CASSARTGDTEAFF
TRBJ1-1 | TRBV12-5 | CASGLRVFVGGNTEAFF
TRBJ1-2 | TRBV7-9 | CASSLIQGTVGYTF
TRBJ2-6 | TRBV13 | CASRPATSGANVLTF
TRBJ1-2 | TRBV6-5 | CASSYAQGLDYGYTF
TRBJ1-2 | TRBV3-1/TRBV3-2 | CASSQTQGTFGYTF
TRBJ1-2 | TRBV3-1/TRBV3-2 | CASSQYVIGPYGYTF
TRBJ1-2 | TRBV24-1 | CATSATVNYGYTF
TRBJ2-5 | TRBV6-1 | CASSEGQGLGETQYF
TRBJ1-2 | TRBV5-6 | CASRARGEGYTF
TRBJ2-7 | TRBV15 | CATSRDRGAYEQYF